Following are 30 T cell receptor beta chains from one sample sequenced in a study of cytomegalovirus exposure and HLA in healthy donors. The PCR made use of 60 Vbeta and 13 Jbeta primers. Libraries were prepared by immunoSEQ multiplex PCR; TCRdb keeps only in-frame clonotypes and omits some of them. Altogether some 210,000 clones are present, 77% being singletons, with the ten largest covering 2% to 2.5%. The material sequenced was PBMCs. The source is a woman aged 25 to 39 in good health and CMV-seropositive.

This clone was observed a few times. The chain employs TRBV19 and TRBJ2-5; 7 bases are a match to TRBD1. The V gene end was trimmed by 7 bases and the J gene end by 5 bases; junction bases not matched to a gene: 10. Germline V gene sequence: CDR1 LNHDA, CDR2 SQIVND (reference sequence). The CDR3 length is 14 residues. The CDR3 sequence: CASTRGQVWETQYF. As DNA, the CDR3 is TGTGCCAGTACCCGAGGACAGGTCTGGGAGACCCAGTACTTC.

The J gene is TRBJ2-1, the V gene TRBV5-1, with D possibly TRBD1 on 5 matching bases. There are 19 residues in the CDR3. V gave up 3 bases and J gave up 1 base, with 23 bases separating them. From germline, CDR1 is SGHRS and CDR2 YFSETQ. This CDR3 reads CASSSPPKGTGPSYNEQFF. The CDR3 DNA sequence: TGCGCCAGCAGCTCCCCCCCGAAGGGTACAGGACCATCCTACAATGAGCAGTTCTTC.

In its sample, this clone was seen a few times. The rearrangement uses TRBV7-9 and TRBJ1-2, with 10 nucleotides matching TRBD1. The CDR3 consists of 18 residues. Trimming removed 5 bases from V and 4 bases from J; junction bases left unmatched: 16. CDR1 and CDR2 from the germline V gene are SEHNR and FQNEAQ (reference sequence). For the CDR3, the DNA is TGTGCCAGCAGCCAGACGTTAGCGTGGGACAGGGGATCCTATGGCTACACCTTC. Its protein is CASSQTLAWDRGSYGYTF. The full variable domain, with the rest looked up from reference TRBV7-9 and TRBJ1-2, is DTGVSQNPRHKITKRGQNVTFRCDPISEHNRLYWYRQTLGQGPEFLTYFQNEAQLEKSRLLSDRFSAERPKGSFSTLEIQRTEQGDSAMYLCASSQTLAWDRGSYGYTFGSGTRLTVV.

The chain has TRBV5-1 and TRBJ2-1; maybe TRBD2 (7 bases). Trimming shortened V by 4 bases and J by 4 bases, and 15 bases separated the two germline ends. The CDR3 is 15 residues long. The germline V gene encodes CDR1 SGHRS and CDR2 YFSETQ. CDR3 nucleotide sequence: TGCGCCAGCAGCCCGGGGGGCCAGTCATACAATGAGCAGTTCTTC. Protein sequence: CASSPGGQSYNEQFF. Drawing the rest from reference TRBV5-1 and TRBJ2-1, the complete variable domain is KAGVTQTPRYLIKTRGQQVTLSCSPISGHRSVSWYQQTPGQGLQFLFEYFSETQRNKGNFPGRFSGRQFSNSRSEMNVSTLELGDSALYLCASSPGGQSYNEQFFGPGTRLTVL.

V and J are TRBV6-1 and TRBJ1-2; 9 bases agree with TRBD1. The CDR3 length is 14 residues. Per the germline V gene, CDR1 is MNHNS and CDR2 is SASEGT. The V gene end was trimmed by 8 bases and the J gene end by 5 bases; junction bases not matched to a gene: 9. The CDR3 is CASRGQGGIYGYTF. CDR3 DNA: TGTGCCAGCCGGGGACAGGGAGGGATTTATGGCTACACCTTC.

This clone was seen more than once but under ten times. The chain links TRBV6-1 to TRBJ1-2; D might be TRBD1 (6 bases). This CDR3 spans 12 amino acids. Germline-derived CDR1 and CDR2 are MNHNS and SASEGT. V gave up 6 bases and J gave up 6 bases, with 11 bases separating them. The CDR3, as DNA: TGTGCCAGCAGAAATGACAGGAATGGCTACACCTTC. Its translation: CASRNDRNGYTF.

This clone was seen once. V usage is TRBV7-2 and J usage is TRBJ1-4; D may be TRBD1 (6 bases). Deletions cut 4 bases from V and 4 bases from J, with 13 bases between. The CDR3 consists of 15 residues. Germline values: CDR1 SGHTA, CDR2 FQGNSA. The CDR3 here is CASSSDGGLNEKLFF. The CDR3 nucleotides are TGTGCCAGCAGCTCCGACGGGGGGCTTAATGAAAAACTGTTTTTT.

The chain recombines TRBV10-3 with TRBJ2-1; 7 nucleotides agree with TRBD2. The CDR3 is made up of 15 amino acids. The V gene's germline CDR1 is ENHRY and CDR2 SYGVKD. After removal of 0 bases from V and 4 bases from J, the junction contained 3 bases not matched to a gene. CDR3 in amino acids: CAISESGGGYNEQFF. The CDR3 DNA is TGTGCCATCAGTGAGTCCGGCGGGGGATACAATGAGCAGTTCTTC.

The rearrangement links TRBV2 to TRBJ1-1, with TRBD1 matching over 10 bases. The CDR3 consists of 17 residues. Unmatched junction bases numbered 12, after V lost 8 bases and J lost 0 bases. The germline V gene has CDR1 SNHLY and CDR2 FYNNEI. As DNA, the CDR3 is TGTGCCAGCCGGCGGGGGACAGGGGTATCAATGAACACTGAAGCTTTCTTT. This codes for CASRRGTGVSMNTEAFF.

The chain has TRBV5-1 and TRBJ2-7; 8 bases are shared with TRBD2. The CDR3 covers 14 residues. Germline values: CDR1 SGHRS, CDR2 YFSETQ. V shed 4 bases, J shed 1 base, and the junction held 4 bases outside the gene matches. CDR3 loop: CASSMERGSYEQYF. CDR3 nucleotide sequence: TGCGCCAGCAGCATGGAGCGGGGGTCCTACGAGCAGTACTTC.

The rearrangement joins TRBV5-1 to TRBJ2-5; D may be TRBD1 (6 bases). Trimming took off 6 bases at V and 3 bases at J, with 21 bases between the two ends. The CDR3 spans 16 residues. Germline V gene sequence: CDR1 SGHRS, CDR2 YFSETQ. CDR3 sequence (DNA): TGCGCCAGCAAACTTTGGGGGACACAAGCCAAAGAGACCCAGTACTTC. Encoded protein: CASKLWGTQAKETQYF. The full variable domain, in which reference TRBV5-1 and TRBJ2-5 provide the parts outside the CDR3, is KAGVTQTPRYLIKTRGQQVTLSCSPISGHRSVSWYQQTPGQGLQFLFEYFSETQRNKGNFPGRFSGRQFSNSRSEMNVSTLELGDSALYLCASKLWGTQAKETQYFGPGTRLLVL.

The chain employs TRBV7-2 and TRBJ1-5, with TRBD1 matching over 11 bases. V shed 4 bases, J shed 1 base, and the junction held 12 bases outside the gene matches. The CDR3 totals 19 residues. Looked up from germline, CDR1 is SGHTA and CDR2 is FQGNSA. The CDR3 region is CASSCFRDRGIRSNQPQHF. The CDR3 DNA sequence: TGTGCCAGCAGCTGTTTCCGGGACAGGGGGATTCGGAGCAATCAGCCCCAGCATTTT.

The chain's CDR3 is CASSVASGSGNTIYF. CDR3 nucleotides: TGTGCCAGCAGCGTAGCTTCAGGGTCTGGAAACACCATATATTTT. The J gene is TRBJ1-3, the V gene TRBV9; D is perhaps TRBD1 (5 bases). Trimming took off 0 bases at V and 1 base at J, with 8 bases between the two ends. CDR3 length: 15 residues. Germline V gene lookup returns CDR1 SGDLS and CDR2 YYNGEE.

Concerning this clone: One end of the junction varies from germline; a read error may be responsible. V and J are TRBV7-2 and TRBJ2-1; TRBD2 agrees at 11 bases. The CDR3 loop spans 15 amino acids. The germline gives CDR1 SGHTA, CDR2 FQGNSA. This chain's CDR3 is CASNLAGGPANEQFF. In DNA form, the CDR3 reads TGTGCCAGCAACTTAGCGGGAGGGCCCGCTAATGAGCAGTTCTTC.

The chain recombines TRBV15 with TRBJ1-3; D is unresolved. The CDR3 sequence is 15 residues long. Trimming removed 3 bases at V and 0 bases at J, with 9 bases between. Germline V CDR1 and CDR2: LNHNV, YYDKDF (reference sequence). This CDR3 reads CATSRGRFSGNTIYF. CDR3 DNA sequence: TGTGCCACCAGCAGGGGCAGGTTCTCTGGAAACACCATATATTTT. The full variable domain, its missing parts supplied by reference TRBV15 and TRBJ1-3, is DAMVIQNPRYQVTQFGKPVTLSCSQTLNHNVMYWYQQKSSQAPKLLFHYYDKDFNNEADTPDNFQSRRPNTSFCFLDIRSPGLGDTAMYLCATSRGRFSGNTIYFGEGSWLTVV.

There are a few counts of this clone. The V call is TRBV11-2, the J call TRBJ2-3; TRBD2 matches at 10 bases. The CDR3 has 14 amino acids. With 5 bases clipped from V and 6 bases from J, the junction kept 5 bases outside the gene matches. In germline, CDR1 is SGHAT, CDR2 FQNNGV. The CDR3 DNA reads as TGTGCCAGCAGCCGACTAGCGGGTATGGATACGCAGTATTTT. This encodes CASSRLAGMDTQYF.

The chain uses TRBV28 and TRBJ2-3; 7 nucleotides line up with TRBD1. The CDR3 runs to 16 residues. From germline, CDR1 is MDHEN and CDR2 SYDVKM. The J segment lost 1 base and the V segment lost 1 base, leaving 5 bases of the junction unmatched. The CDR3 sequence is CASSLSRDSRTDTQYF. CDR3 sequence (DNA): TGTGCCAGCAGTTTATCCCGGGACAGCCGCACAGATACGCAGTATTTT.

The chain uses TRBV7-9 and TRBJ2-1; a weak D match, TRBD1 (5 bases). V lost 1 base and J lost 6, with 13 bases in between. The germline gives CDR1 SEHNR, CDR2 FQNEAQ (reference sequence). The CDR3 runs 15 residues. CDR3 in DNA: TGTGCCAGCAGCTTAGAAGACAGCCGGATCAATGAGCAGTTCTTC. Encoded protein: CASSLEDSRINEQFF.

The rearrangement joins TRBV2 to TRBJ2-3, with 8 bases matching TRBD2. Germline V gives CDR1 SNHLY, CDR2 FYNNEI. V was clipped by 2 bases and J by 5 bases; unmatched bases: 3. The CDR3 has 14 residues. Written as DNA, the CDR3 is TGTGCCAGCAGTGAATGGCTAGCGGGAGATACGCAGTATTTT. Protein sequence: CASSEWLAGDTQYF.

This chain joins TRBV30 and TRBJ1-2; no clear D gene. The CDR3 has 13 residues. Germline V gene sequence: CDR1 GTSNPN, CDR2 SVGIG (reference sequence). V was trimmed by 2 bases and J by 5 bases, leaving 12 bases between them. This CDR3 is CAWSLRGLYGYTF. The CDR3 DNA sequence: TGTGCCTGGAGTTTGCGGGGTTTATATGGCTACACCTTC.

This rearrangement joins TRBV28 to TRBJ1-2; perhaps TRBD1 as D (5 bases). Between the trimmed V and J ends, which lost 5 bases and 6 bases, there was a span of 7 bases. Germline-derived CDR1 and CDR2 are MDHEN and SYDVKM. The CDR3 has 11 amino acids. CDR3 nucleotides: TGTGCCAGCAGTGTCAGGGATGGCTACACCTTC. Translated, it gives CASSVRDGYTF.

The gene calls are TRBV9 and TRBJ2-2; 12 bases are shared with TRBD2. V shed 0 bases and J 3 bases; nucleotides not matched to a gene: 3. CDR3 length equals 17 residues. In germline, CDR1 is SGDLS, CDR2 YYNGEE. The CDR3, as DNA: TGTGCCAGCAGCGTAGCTAGCGGGGGGGCCTACACCGGGGAGCTGTTTTTT. Its protein product is CASSVASGGAYTGELFF.

V usage is TRBV6-1 and J usage is TRBJ2-7; 9 bases fit TRBD1. The V gene's germline CDR1 is MNHNS and CDR2 SASEGT. This CDR3 contains 16 residues. V lost 2 bases to trimming and J lost 2 bases; unmatched junction nucleotides: 7. In DNA form, the CDR3 reads TGTGCCAGCAGTGAACAGGGACAGGGCCGTGCCTACGAGCAGTACTTC. As protein: CASSEQGQGRAYEQYF.

The chain is built from TRBV27 and TRBJ1-2; 7 bases line up with TRBD1. The CDR3 is 16 amino acids. Germline CDR1 is MNHEY and CDR2 is SMNVEV (reference sequence). Trimming took 0 bases from V and 8 from J; bases not matched to a gene: 12. CDR3 sequence (DNA): TGTGCCAGCAGTTTATCTACAGGGGTGGGGTTTTGGGGCTACACCTTC. Encoded protein: CASSLSTGVGFWGYTF.

The chain is built from TRBV10-3 and TRBJ1-3, with TRBD1 identical over 7 bases. J was trimmed by 4 bases and V by 6 bases; bases with no gene match: 3. The CDR3 is 13 residues long. The germline V gene has CDR1 ENHRY and CDR2 SYGVKD. The CDR3 DNA is TGTGCCATCAGGCGGGACAGCGGAAACACCATATATTTT. Protein: CAIRRDSGNTIYF.

The chain employs TRBV28 and TRBJ1-5; D remains unclear. From germline, CDR1 is MDHEN and CDR2 SYDVKM. Trimming took 0 bases from V and 3 from J, leaving 6 bases between them. CDR3 length equals 14 residues. The CDR3 bases are TGTGCCAGCAGTTTATGGTCTTACAATCAGCCCCAGCATTTT. It is translated as CASSLWSYNQPQHF.

The gene calls are TRBV9 and TRBJ2-1, with D perhaps TRBD2 (6 bases). Germline loops: CDR1 SGDLS, CDR2 YYNGEE. V lost 2 bases and J 10 bases, leaving 13 bases between the germline ends. The CDR3 has 13 residues. CDR3 protein: CASSVVTAGEQFF. Here the CDR3 DNA reads TGTGCCAGCAGCGTGGTAACGGCGGGGGAGCAGTTCTTC.

This clone was seen more than once but under ten times. The chain links TRBV7-8 to TRBJ2-5, with 9 nucleotides matching TRBD1. This CDR3 is 15 amino acids long. CDR1 is SGHVS, CDR2 FQNEAQ, per germline. The ends lost 5 bases at V and 9 bases at J; junction bases unmatched: 13. DNA of the CDR3: TGTGCCAGCAGCATCCCGGGACAGGGTATAGGGGCCCAGTACTTC. Its translation is CASSIPGQGIGAQYF.

This clone has only a few counts. The chain links TRBV2 to TRBJ2-2, with 7 bases identical to TRBD1. This CDR3 is built from 13 residues. V dropped 7 bases and J dropped 5; count of bases not matched to a gene: 4. CDR1 SNHLY and CDR2 FYNNEI come from the germline V gene. The CDR3 reads CASILRGTGELFF. The CDR3, as DNA: TGTGCCAGCATTCTCAGGGGGACCGGGGAGCTGTTTTTT.

This clone was found once. Other nucleotide sequences in the sample specify the same CDR3. The chain combines TRBV18 with TRBJ2-7; 7 bases are a match to TRBD2. Unmatched junction bases numbered 3, after V lost 3 bases and J lost 4 bases. The germline CDR1 and CDR2 sequences are KGHSH and LQKENI. CDR3 length: 13 residues. In DNA, the CDR3 is TGTGCCAGCTCACCGACCGGGGGGTACGAGCAGTACTTC. This translates into CASSPTGGYEQYF.